The text below deals with one TCR beta chain. The antigen remains undetermined. Its ends do not fully match the called genes, so a read error is possible. The germline V gene encodes CDR1 MNHEY and CDR2 SVGEGT. The CDR3 is 13 amino acids. This specimen belongs to a study of T cells after yellow fever vaccination. Study background: Each low-cell-number fraction was prepared by means of SMART-Seq v4 Ultra Low Input. Findings and limits, study-wide: Clonotypes found in both CD4 and CD8 compartments made up a small share. FACS-sorted repertoires could contain abundant clonotypes contaminating from the bulk population.

TCRdb fed the 5' RACE reads into MiXCR, producing one record per CDR3 protein. The sample shows roughly 500,000 distinct CDR3 sequences, roughly a fifth of them seen only once. The TCR comes from a man aged 25 to 40 who received the YFV17D yellow fever vaccine. V and J are TRBV6-2 or TRBV6-3 and TRBJ2-7; possibly TRBD2 for D (5 bases). Specimen: PBMCs, collected 15 days after the yellow fever booster vaccination. Here the CDR3 DNA reads TGTGCCTGCAGCGAGGGTCAGCGCTACGAGCAGTACTTC. It codes for CACSEGQRYEQYF.